This is a list of T cell receptor beta chains from one sample in a study of CD8 T cells in ankylosing spondylitis. Each CDR3 protein gets one entry after TCRdb re-called the 5' RACE reads with MiXCR. The table records 200,000 to 250,000 distinct CDR3 sequences, 5.5% to 7.5% of them present only once. The source material was blood, either unsorted or a sorted T cell fraction (not recorded which). The receptors shown here come from a male donor with ankylosing spondylitis. Both conserved end residues are part of each CDR3. D genes are given only for firm matches. Rows may omit the clone size; those that give it use once, few, many or a size class.

cdr3_aa: CASSQDMALGQETQYF
cdr3_nt: TGCGCCAGCAGCCAAGATATGGCACTGGGGCAAGAGACCCAGTACTTC
d_call: -
clone_size: -
v_call: TRBV4-3
j_call: TRBJ2-5

cdr3_aa: CARRPINTQYF
cdr3_nt: TGTGCCAGGCGCCCAATAAATACGCAGTATTTT
d_call: -
clone_size: many
v_call: TRBV19
j_call: TRBJ2-3

cdr3_aa: CASSLGSSNTDTQYF
cdr3_nt: TGTGCCAGCAGCTTAGGGTCCTCCAACACAGATACGCAGTATTTT
d_call: -
clone_size: many
v_call: TRBV7-9
j_call: TRBJ2-3

cdr3_aa: CSARPRVGEKLFF
cdr3_nt: TGCAGTGCTAGACCCAGGGTGGGTGAAAAACTGTTTTTT
d_call: -
clone_size: few
v_call: TRBV20-1
j_call: TRBJ1-4

cdr3_aa: CASSLAGGAADTQYF
cdr3_nt: TGTGCCAGCAGCCTGGCGGGGGGCGCAGCAGATACGCAGTATTTT
d_call: TRBD2
clone_size: many
v_call: TRBV7-9
j_call: TRBJ2-3

cdr3_aa: CASSHSTSGRAGEQYF
cdr3_nt: TGTGCCAGCAGTCACTCGACTAGCGGGAGGGCGGGCGAGCAGTACTTC
d_call: TRBD2
clone_size: many
v_call: TRBV12-3/TRBV12-4
j_call: TRBJ2-7

cdr3_aa: CASSFGVEQYF
cdr3_nt: TGTGCCAGCAGTTTCGGGGTTGAGCAGTACTTC
d_call: -
clone_size: -
v_call: TRBV12-3/TRBV12-4
j_call: TRBJ2-7

cdr3_aa: CASSLAKVRLNSNQPQHF
cdr3_nt: TGTGCCAGCAGCTTAGCGAAAGTCAGACTGAATAGCAATCAGCCCCAGCATTTT
d_call: -
clone_size: few
v_call: TRBV7-2
j_call: TRBJ1-5

cdr3_aa: CASSSPYTAEKLFF
cdr3_nt: TGTGCCAGCAGTTCTCCCTACACCGCGGAGAAACTGTTTTTT
d_call: -
clone_size: many
v_call: TRBV2
j_call: TRBJ1-4

cdr3_aa: CASSQDLGQGGHQPQHF
cdr3_nt: TGTGCCAGCAGCCAAGATTTAGGGCAGGGAGGGCACCAGCCCCAGCATTTT
d_call: -
clone_size: many
v_call: TRBV3-1
j_call: TRBJ1-5

cdr3_aa: CASSQGPGEGTGELFF
cdr3_nt: TGCGCCAGCAGCCAAGGGCCAGGGGAGGGAACCGGGGAGCTGTTTTTT
d_call: -
clone_size: many
v_call: TRBV4-1
j_call: TRBJ2-2

cdr3_aa: CASSYGQANTEAFF
cdr3_nt: TGTGCCAGCAGTTATGGACAGGCGAACACTGAAGCTTTCTTT
d_call: TRBD1
clone_size: many
v_call: TRBV27
j_call: TRBJ1-1

cdr3_aa: CASSRGEPNEQFF
cdr3_nt: TGTGCCAGCAGCCGCGGGGAACCCAATGAGCAGTTCTTC
d_call: -
clone_size: many
v_call: TRBV9
j_call: TRBJ2-1

cdr3_aa: CASSLGPGQIYNEQFF
cdr3_nt: TGTGCCAGCAGCTTAGGTCCCGGACAGATCTACAATGAGCAGTTCTTC
d_call: -
clone_size: many
v_call: TRBV11-2
j_call: TRBJ2-1

cdr3_aa: CASSLGLAGGDEQFF
cdr3_nt: TGCGCCAGCAGCTTGGGACTAGCGGGAGGGGATGAGCAGTTCTTC
d_call: TRBD2
clone_size: many
v_call: TRBV5-1
j_call: TRBJ2-1

cdr3_aa: CASSLGFRTNREQETQYF
cdr3_nt: TGTGCCAGCAGCTTAGGATTCAGGACCAATAGAGAACAAGAGACCCAGTACTTC
d_call: -
clone_size: many
v_call: TRBV11-2
j_call: TRBJ2-5

cdr3_aa: CASSLDRAREAFF
cdr3_nt: TGCGCCAGCAGCTTGGACAGAGCCCGTGAAGCTTTCTTT
d_call: -
clone_size: many
v_call: TRBV5-1
j_call: TRBJ1-1

cdr3_aa: CASSLRDSEQYF
cdr3_nt: TGCGCCAGCAGCCTCCGGGACAGCGAGCAGTACTTC
d_call: TRBD1
clone_size: many
v_call: TRBV5-1
j_call: TRBJ2-7

cdr3_aa: CASSTAGGANNEQFF
cdr3_nt: TGTGCCAGCAGTACAGCGGGGGGGGCTAACAATGAGCAGTTCTTC
d_call: TRBD2
clone_size: many
v_call: TRBV12-3/TRBV12-4
j_call: TRBJ2-1

cdr3_aa: CASTPTGNSANYGYTF
cdr3_nt: TGTGCCAGTACTCCGACAGGGAACTCAGCTAACTATGGCTACACCTTC
d_call: TRBD1
clone_size: -
v_call: TRBV19
j_call: TRBJ1-2

cdr3_aa: CASSVESILYGYTF
cdr3_nt: TGTGCCAGCAGCGTAGAGTCAATTCTCTATGGCTACACCTTC
d_call: -
clone_size: -
v_call: TRBV9
j_call: TRBJ1-2

cdr3_aa: CASSYPRGDGSYNEQFF
cdr3_nt: TGTGCCAGCAGCTACCCAAGGGGGGACGGGTCCTACAATGAGCAGTTCTTC
d_call: -
clone_size: few
v_call: TRBV7-9
j_call: TRBJ2-1

cdr3_aa: CASSQGLAGGYYEQYF
cdr3_nt: TGCGCCAGCAGCCAAGGCCTAGCGGGGGGGTACTACGAGCAGTACTTC
d_call: TRBD2
clone_size: once
v_call: TRBV4-1
j_call: TRBJ2-7

cdr3_aa: CASSSAADTQYF
cdr3_nt: TGCGCCAGCAGCTCTGCCGCAGATACGCAGTATTTT
d_call: -
clone_size: many
v_call: TRBV5-1
j_call: TRBJ2-3

cdr3_aa: CASSEGNQPQHF
cdr3_nt: TGCGCCAGCAGTGAGGGCAATCAGCCCCAGCATTTT
d_call: -
clone_size: many
v_call: TRBV10-1
j_call: TRBJ1-5

cdr3_aa: CASSYPWDRGLMYEQFF
cdr3_nt: TGTGCCAGCAGTTACCCCTGGGACAGGGGGCTGATGTATGAGCAGTTCTTC
d_call: TRBD1
clone_size: many
v_call: TRBV6-2/TRBV6-3
j_call: TRBJ2-1

cdr3_aa: CASSQVIEVYGGEQYF
cdr3_nt: TGCGCCAGCAGCCAAGTTATCGAGGTGTACGGCGGCGAGCAGTACTTC
d_call: -
clone_size: many
v_call: TRBV4-3
j_call: TRBJ2-7

cdr3_aa: CARSFWGSYNEQFF
cdr3_nt: TGTGCCAGGAGTTTCTGGGGGTCCTACAATGAGCAGTTCTTC
d_call: -
clone_size: -
v_call: TRBV12-3/TRBV12-4
j_call: TRBJ2-1

cdr3_aa: CASSPRRSQINYGYTF
cdr3_nt: TGTGCCAGCAGCCCCCGGAGGAGTCAGATTAACTATGGCTACACCTTC
d_call: -
clone_size: -
v_call: TRBV5-6
j_call: TRBJ1-2

cdr3_aa: CSVGGGMTDTQYF
cdr3_nt: TGCAGCGTTGGGGGGGGTATGACAGATACGCAGTATTTT
d_call: TRBD2
clone_size: many
v_call: TRBV29-1
j_call: TRBJ2-3

cdr3_aa: CASSPLTISSYEQYF
cdr3_nt: TGTGCCAGCAGTCCCCTGACGATATCGTCCTACGAGCAGTACTTC
d_call: -
clone_size: many
v_call: TRBV28
j_call: TRBJ2-7

cdr3_aa: CASSQVGVRVEEYF
cdr3_nt: TGTGCCAGCAGCCAAGTCGGGGTGCGTGTCGAGGAGTACTTC
d_call: -
clone_size: -
v_call: TRBV3-1
j_call: TRBJ2-7

cdr3_aa: CASSPIGGTQPQHF
cdr3_nt: TGTGCCAGCAGCCCTATCGGGGGTACTCAGCCCCAGCATTTT
d_call: -
clone_size: many
v_call: TRBV27
j_call: TRBJ1-5

cdr3_aa: CASSLAGSFGEQFF
cdr3_nt: TGTGCCAGCAGCTTAGCCGGGAGTTTTGGGGAGCAGTTCTTC
d_call: -
clone_size: many
v_call: TRBV7-9
j_call: TRBJ2-1

cdr3_aa: CASSYSNWGQEFF
cdr3_nt: TGTGCCAGCAGTTACTCGAATTGGGGGCAGGAGTTCTTC
d_call: -
clone_size: many
v_call: TRBV6-6
j_call: TRBJ2-1

cdr3_aa: CASSTEGTSGRYEQYF
cdr3_nt: TGTGCCAGCAGCACCGAGGGGACTAGCGGGAGGTACGAGCAGTACTTC
d_call: TRBD2
clone_size: many
v_call: TRBV7-9
j_call: TRBJ2-7

cdr3_aa: CSARTLVWNEQFF
cdr3_nt: TGCAGTGCTAGAACCCTAGTATGGAATGAGCAGTTCTTC
d_call: -
clone_size: -
v_call: TRBV20-1
j_call: TRBJ2-1

cdr3_aa: CATSDSETGQQETQYF
cdr3_nt: TGTGCCACCAGTGATTCCGAAACGGGACAGCAAGAGACCCAGTACTTC
d_call: TRBD1
clone_size: many
v_call: TRBV24-1
j_call: TRBJ2-5

cdr3_aa: CASRPTISVRGNEQYF
cdr3_nt: TGCGCCAGCAGACCAACTATTTCGGTCAGGGGGAACGAGCAGTACTTC
d_call: TRBD1
clone_size: many
v_call: TRBV4-3
j_call: TRBJ2-7

cdr3_aa: CSASDRSYEQYF
cdr3_nt: TGCAGTGCTAGCGACAGATCCTACGAGCAGTACTTC
d_call: -
clone_size: many
v_call: TRBV20-1
j_call: TRBJ2-7

cdr3_aa: CASSPGGDYEEQYF
cdr3_nt: TGTGCCAGCAGCCCCGGTGGGGACTACGAGGAGCAGTACTTC
d_call: TRBD2
clone_size: -
v_call: TRBV7-9
j_call: TRBJ2-7

cdr3_aa: CASSPTASINYGYTF
cdr3_nt: TGTGCCAGCAGCCCGACGGCATCAATTAACTATGGCTACACCTTC
d_call: -
clone_size: few
v_call: TRBV7-8
j_call: TRBJ1-2

cdr3_aa: CASSLFPVDDAYNEQFF
cdr3_nt: TGTGCCAGCAGCTTATTCCCTGTGGACGACGCCTACAATGAGCAGTTCTTC
d_call: -
clone_size: -
v_call: TRBV11-2
j_call: TRBJ2-1

cdr3_aa: CASSLSGPVTDTQYF
cdr3_nt: TGTGCCAGCAGCTTAAGCGGGCCAGTCACAGATACGCAGTATTTT
d_call: -
clone_size: many
v_call: TRBV7-2
j_call: TRBJ2-3

cdr3_aa: CASSGTLPPYEQYF
cdr3_nt: TGTGCCAGCAGCGGGACTCTCCCCCCCTACGAGCAGTACTTC
d_call: -
clone_size: many
v_call: TRBV7-2
j_call: TRBJ2-7

cdr3_aa: CASSLDSGLYEQYF
cdr3_nt: TGTGCCAGCAGCTTAGATTCAGGGCTCTACGAGCAGTACTTC
d_call: -
clone_size: many
v_call: TRBV7-8
j_call: TRBJ2-7

cdr3_aa: CASSPAIGVKAGELFF
cdr3_nt: TGTGCCAGCAGTCCCGCGATAGGGGTGAAGGCCGGGGAGCTGTTTTTT
d_call: -
clone_size: -
v_call: TRBV27
j_call: TRBJ2-2

cdr3_aa: CASGWGSGGFGDTQYF
cdr3_nt: TGTGCCAGCGGCTGGGGTAGCGGGGGGTTTGGAGATACGCAGTATTTT
d_call: TRBD2
clone_size: once
v_call: TRBV5-6
j_call: TRBJ2-3

cdr3_aa: CASSQDRGRIYEQYF
cdr3_nt: TGCGCCAGCAGCCAAGATCGGGGGAGAATCTACGAGCAGTACTTC
d_call: -
clone_size: many
v_call: TRBV4-3
j_call: TRBJ2-7

cdr3_aa: CASSQGKLYEQYF
cdr3_nt: TGTGCCAGCAGTCAGGGGAAACTATACGAGCAGTACTTC
d_call: -
clone_size: many
v_call: TRBV3-1
j_call: TRBJ2-7

cdr3_aa: CASSPMGQHTEAFF
cdr3_nt: TGCGCCAGCAGCCCCATGGGACAGCACACTGAAGCTTTCTTT
d_call: TRBD1
clone_size: -
v_call: TRBV5-1
j_call: TRBJ1-1

cdr3_aa: CASSLGQGYYEQYF
cdr3_nt: TGTGCCAGCAGCCTGGGACAGGGTTACTACGAGCAGTACTTC
d_call: TRBD1
clone_size: many
v_call: TRBV6-1
j_call: TRBJ2-7

cdr3_aa: CASSLALGQAYNEQFF
cdr3_nt: TGTGCCAGCAGCTTAGCTCTAGGACAGGCTTACAATGAGCAGTTCTTC
d_call: TRBD1
clone_size: many
v_call: TRBV7-6
j_call: TRBJ2-1

cdr3_aa: CASSQDTRNTGELFF
cdr3_nt: TGTGCCAGCAGCCAAGATACCAGGAACACCGGGGAGCTGTTTTTT
d_call: -
clone_size: many
v_call: TRBV4-2
j_call: TRBJ2-2

cdr3_aa: CATSRVFGAGGPNEQFF
cdr3_nt: TGTGCCACCAGCAGAGTGTTCGGAGCGGGAGGGCCCAATGAGCAGTTCTTC
d_call: TRBD2
clone_size: -
v_call: TRBV15
j_call: TRBJ2-1

cdr3_aa: CSVEIGPNNEQFF
cdr3_nt: TGCAGCGTTGAAATCGGACCCAACAATGAGCAGTTCTTC
d_call: -
clone_size: many
v_call: TRBV29-1
j_call: TRBJ2-1

cdr3_aa: CASSLSAGEQYF
cdr3_nt: TGTGCCAGCAGTTTATCTGCGGGCGAGCAGTACTTC
d_call: -
clone_size: many
v_call: TRBV27
j_call: TRBJ2-7

cdr3_aa: CSVEVFRKRNTEAFF
cdr3_nt: TGCAGCGTTGAAGTTTTCCGGAAGAGGAACACTGAAGCTTTCTTT
d_call: -
clone_size: many
v_call: TRBV29-1
j_call: TRBJ1-1